The 25 T cell receptor beta chains given below trace back to one sample, sequenced in a study of cytomegalovirus exposure and HLA in healthy donors. Primers included in the PCR were 60 Vbeta and 13 Jbeta primers. Using immunoSEQ multiplex PCR, the repertoire was profiled, and TCRdb retains in-frame clones only, with some absent. The sample lists approximately 190,000 clones, around 86% seen once, with 6.5% in the top ten. Sequencing was carried out using PBMCs. The receptors come from a woman between 45 and 60 years old in good health and CMV-seropositive.

This sequence joins TRBV7-2 and TRBJ1-5; 7 nucleotides align to TRBD1. Germline V lookup: CDR1 SGHTA, CDR2 FQGNSA. V gave up 5 bases and J gave up 5 bases; unmatched junction bases: 3. The CDR3 is 13 amino acids. The CDR3 spells CASSLGQDQPQHF. In DNA form, the CDR3 reads TGTGCCAGCAGCCTCGGACAGGATCAGCCCCAGCATTTT. Using reference TRBV7-2 and TRBJ1-5 for the parts outside the CDR3, the full variable domain is GAGVSQSPSNKVTEKGKDVELRCDPISGHTALYWYRQSLGQGLEFLIYFQGNSAPDKSGLPSDRFSAERTGGSVSTLTIQRTQQEDSAVYLCASSLGQDQPQHFGDGTRLSIL.

This clone was counted only a few times. The CDR3 coding sequence is TGTGCCAGCTCACCACCTTTCTCACCGGGACAGGGTGCAGACACCGGGGAGCTGTTTTTT. This codes for CASSPPFSPGQGADTGELFF. J is TRBJ2-2 and V is TRBV18; 9 bases match TRBD1. The trim removed 0 bases at V and 3 bases at J, leaving 14 bases unmatched. This CDR3 spans 20 amino acids. Germline CDR1 KGHSH, CDR2 LQKENI.

The chain has TRBV28 and TRBJ2-3, with a possible D match to TRBD2 (6 bases). Trimming shortened V by 7 bases and J by 0 bases, and 11 bases separated the two germline ends. Germline V gene data show CDR1 as MDHEN and CDR2 as SYDVKM. The CDR3 is 14 residues long. The CDR3 DNA reads TGTGCCAGCACCTTGAGCGGGAGCACAGATACGCAGTATTTT. Its protein is CASTLSGSTDTQYF.

The gene calls are TRBV28 and TRBJ1-1, with no clear D. V was trimmed by 3 bases and J by 4 bases, leaving 9 bases between them. CDR3 length equals 13 residues. The germline V gene encodes CDR1 MDHEN and CDR2 SYDVKM. CDR3 amino acids: CASSFPYGTEAFF. In DNA form, the CDR3 reads TGTGCCAGCAGTTTCCCATACGGCACTGAAGCTTTCTTT.

The rearrangement joins TRBV5-1 to TRBJ1-2; D might be TRBD1 (5 bases). Germline V gene lookup returns CDR1 SGHRS and CDR2 YFSETQ. Trimming cost V 2 bases and J 8 bases, with 16 bases left between them. The CDR3 length is 14 residues. The CDR3 sequence: CASSFGLQGKGYTF. CDR3 sequence (DNA): TGCGCCAGCAGCTTTGGTCTGCAGGGTAAAGGCTACACCTTC.

The rearrangement links TRBV18 to TRBJ1-1; D is unclear. CDR1 is KGHSH and CDR2 is LQKENI in the germline V gene. Trimming stripped 1 base from V and 2 bases from J, with 8 bases between. The CDR3 length is 14 residues. The CDR3 coding sequence is TGTGCCAGCTCACCACGGAGGGATAACACTGAAGCTTTCTTT. Its translation: CASSPRRDNTEAFF.

The rearrangement joins TRBV5-5 to TRBJ2-1, with TRBD2 as a possible D gene (6 bases). Germline CDR1 and CDR2: SGHKS and YYEKEE (reference sequence). The CDR3 length is 16 residues. V lost 5 bases and J lost 12, with 27 bases in between. CDR3 protein: CASRLGEAGAGGRQFF. CDR3 DNA: TGTGCCAGCAGACTGGGGGAAGCGGGCGCAGGTGGCCGGCAGTTCTTC.

The rearrangement joins TRBV7-9 to TRBJ2-3; D is perhaps TRBD1 (6 bases). CDR1 is SEHNR and CDR2 is FQNEAQ in the germline V gene (reference sequence). The CDR3 runs to 16 residues. Trimming pared 4 bases from V and 5 bases from J, leaving 19 bases between. The CDR3 DNA reads TGTGCCAGCAGCTACGGCCAGGGGATTCCCGGAGATACGCAGTATTTT. Protein sequence: CASSYGQGIPGDTQYF.

The chain couples TRBV5-1 to TRBJ1-2, with TRBD1 matching over 7 bases. The CDR3 loop spans 13 amino acids. V lost 3 bases to trimming and J lost 1 base; unmatched junction nucleotides: 0. The germline V gene encodes CDR1 SGHRS and CDR2 YFSETQ. In DNA, the CDR3 is TGCGCCAGCAGCTACAGGGGTAACTATGGCTACACCTTC. This sequence encodes CASSYRGNYGYTF.

The chain is built from TRBV4-2 and TRBJ2-2; 12 nucleotides align to TRBD2. Trimming took 3 bases from V and 7 from J; bases not matched to a gene: 15. Germline assignment: CDR1 LGHNA and CDR2 YNFKEQ. CDR3 length equals 19 residues. CDR3 protein: CASSQAHVLAGGRSGELFF. The CDR3 bases are TGTGCCAGCAGCCAGGCCCACGTGCTAGCGGGGGGGCGGAGCGGGGAGCTGTTTTTT.

The chain couples TRBV5-4 to TRBJ2-5, with D perhaps TRBD1 (5 bases). Looked up from germline, CDR1 is SGHNT and CDR2 is YYREEE (reference sequence). CDR3 length: 13 residues. The V end was cut by 0 bases, the J end by 2 bases, with 5 bases between. DNA of the CDR3: TGTGCCAGCAGCTTGGGACAGCAAGAGACCCAGTACTTC. This sequence encodes CASSLGQQETQYF.

The gene calls are TRBV10-2 and TRBJ1-5; 7 nucleotides align to TRBD1. CDR1 and CDR2 (germline): WSHSY, SAAADI. The J segment lost 5 bases and the V segment lost 7 bases, leaving 8 bases of the junction unmatched. The CDR3 spans 14 residues. CDR3: CASNQQGWDQPQHF. As DNA, the CDR3 is TGCGCCAGCAACCAACAGGGGTGGGATCAGCCCCAGCATTTT.

The chain recombines TRBV27 with TRBJ2-1, with TRBD2 identical over 7 bases. The V and J ends lost 6 bases and 2 bases, in that order; junction bases with no gene match: 13. Germline lookup yields CDR1 MNHEY and CDR2 SMNVEV (reference sequence). The CDR3 is 17 amino acids. The CDR3 region is CASSPTSAGSTYNEQFF. For the CDR3, the DNA is TGTGCCAGCAGCCCGACTTCAGCGGGATCTACCTACAATGAGCAGTTCTTC.

This chain uses TRBV5-1 with TRBJ1-2; maybe TRBD1 (5 bases). The CDR3 consists of 14 residues. The V gene's germline CDR1 is SGHRS and CDR2 YFSETQ. Trimming removed 3 bases at V and 3 bases at J, with 12 bases between. The CDR3 nucleotides read TGCGCCAGCAGCTATCTCGACAGCCACTATGGCTACACCTTC. As protein: CASSYLDSHYGYTF. The full variable domain, its missing parts supplied by reference TRBV5-1 and TRBJ1-2, is KAGVTQTPRYLIKTRGQQVTLSCSPISGHRSVSWYQQTPGQGLQFLFEYFSETQRNKGNFPGRFSGRQFSNSRSEMNVSTLELGDSALYLCASSYLDSHYGYTFGSGTRLTVV.

The rearrangement uses TRBV7-2 and TRBJ1-1; no clear D. The CDR3 length is 14 residues. Trimming removed 4 bases at V and 1 base at J, with 10 bases between. Germline V lookup: CDR1 SGHTA, CDR2 FQGNSA. The CDR3 coding sequence is TGTGCCAGCAGCTGGCGGGCGGAGAACACTGAAGCTTTCTTT. Translating it yields CASSWRAENTEAFF. The full variable domain, in which reference TRBV7-2 and TRBJ1-1 provide the parts outside the CDR3, is GAGVSQSPSNKVTEKGKDVELRCDPISGHTALYWYRQSLGQGLEFLIYFQGNSAPDKSGLPSDRFSAERTGGSVSTLTIQRTQQEDSAVYLCASSWRAENTEAFFGQGTRLTVV.

The chain employs TRBV25-1 and TRBJ2-7; 8 nucleotides line up with TRBD1. CDR1 and CDR2 (germline): MGHDK, SYGVNS. This CDR3 contains 15 residues. Trimming took 6 bases from V and 4 from J; bases not matched to a gene: 11. The CDR3 region is CASRARGTGLYEQYF. Written as DNA, the CDR3 is TGTGCCAGCAGGGCAAGGGGGACAGGTCTTTACGAGCAGTACTTC.

This chain joins TRBV28 and TRBJ1-5; D possibly corresponds to TRBD1 (6 bases). Germline loops: CDR1 MDHEN, CDR2 SYDVKM. The CDR3 has 15 residues. V was trimmed by 2 bases and J by 6 bases, leaving 14 bases between them. This CDR3 is CASSLAAGVSQPQHF. In DNA form, the CDR3 reads TGTGCCAGCAGTTTAGCGGCAGGGGTAAGTCAGCCCCAGCATTTT.

This clone has more than one count but fewer than ten. The V call is TRBV7-2, the J call TRBJ2-1; tentative D call: TRBD2 (6 bases). The V gene lost 1 base and the J gene lost 3 bases, with 10 bases spanning the gap. In germline, CDR1 is SGHTA, CDR2 FQGNSA. The CDR3 covers 15 residues. CDR3: CASSLVFGSYNEQFF. As DNA, the CDR3 is TGTGCCAGCAGCTTAGTATTCGGGAGCTACAATGAGCAGTTCTTC.

The chain uses TRBV4-3 and TRBJ2-7, with TRBD1 as a possible D gene (5 bases). Trimming left V 0 bases short and J 5 bases short, with 14 bases between. The length of the CDR3 is 15 residues. From germline, CDR1 is LGHNA and CDR2 YSLEER. Here the CDR3 DNA reads TGCGCCAGCAGCCAAGATGGAGCAGGGATGAACGAGCAGTACTTC. Translating gives CASSQDGAGMNEQYF.

This chain links TRBV19 with TRBJ2-1, with 11 positions matching TRBD2. Germline V gives CDR1 LNHDA, CDR2 SQIVND (reference sequence). V lost 4 bases and J lost 2; bases outside the gene matches: 7. The CDR3 has 17 residues. In DNA, the CDR3 is TGTGCCAGTAGTACCCAAGGGACTAGCGGCCCCTACAATGAGCAGTTCTTC. This encodes CASSTQGTSGPYNEQFF.

The gene calls are TRBV10-1 and TRBJ2-2, with TRBD2 as a possible D gene (5 bases). Per the germline V gene, CDR1 is WNHNN and CDR2 is SYGVQD (reference sequence). This CDR3 has 14 amino acids. Trimming shortened V by 2 bases and J by 5 bases, and 9 bases separated the two germline ends. The CDR3, as DNA: TGCGCCAGCAGTGAGGAGGGTGGGACCGGGGAGCTGTTTTTT. Translated, it gives CASSEEGGTGELFF.

The chain employs TRBV30 and TRBJ1-4; D is unclear. The CDR3 contains 12 residues. Looked up from germline, CDR1 is GTSNPN and CDR2 is SVGIG (reference sequence). Trimming took 4 bases from V and 6 from J, leaving 9 bases between them. CDR3 amino acids: CAWKSSYEKLFF. The CDR3 bases are TGTGCCTGGAAGAGCTCCTATGAAAAACTGTTTTTT. The whole variable domain, remainder taken from reference TRBV30 and TRBJ1-4, is SQTIHQWPATLVQPVGSPLSLECTVEGTSNPNLYWYRQAAGRGLQLLFYSVGIGQISSEVPQNLSASRPQDRQFILSSKKLLLSDSGFYLCAWKSSYEKLFFGSGTQLSVL.

The chain uses TRBV6-6 and TRBJ1-5, with D perhaps matching TRBD1 (5 bases). This CDR3 region has 16 residues. CDR1 is MNHNY and CDR2 is SVGAGI in the germline V gene (reference sequence). Trimming stripped 2 bases from V and 3 bases from J, with 14 bases between. CDR3 sequence: CASSYRIDSINQPQHF. CDR3 sequence (DNA): TGTGCCAGCAGTTACCGGATAGACAGTATCAATCAGCCCCAGCATTTT.

The V and J genes are TRBV19 and TRBJ2-3; 9 bases agree with TRBD2. This CDR3 is 16 amino acids long. Germline loops: CDR1 LNHDA, CDR2 SQIVND (reference sequence). V lost 3 bases and J lost 0; bases outside the gene matches: 4. This CDR3 reads CASSIAGLASTDTQYF. Written as DNA, the CDR3 is TGTGCCAGTAGTATCGCCGGACTAGCGAGCACAGATACGCAGTATTTT. The full variable domain, rest sourced from reference TRBV19 and TRBJ2-3, is DGGITQSPKYLFRKEGQNVTLSCEQNLNHDAMYWYRQDPGQGLRLIYYSQIVNDFQKGDIAEGYSVSREKKESFPLTVTSAQKNPTAFYLCASSIAGLASTDTQYFGPGTRLTVL.

The rearrangement links TRBV28 to TRBJ2-3; D may be TRBD1 (6 bases). The V end was cut by 2 bases, the J end by 2 bases, with 14 bases between. Germline-derived CDR1 and CDR2 are MDHEN and SYDVKM. CDR3 length: 16 residues. CDR3 region: CASSLAQGAVTDTQYF. Here the CDR3 DNA reads TGTGCCAGCAGTTTAGCACAGGGAGCCGTCACAGATACGCAGTATTTT.